Each of the 15 T cell receptor beta chains below was sequenced from the same sample in a study of OX40 agonist ivuxolimab in advanced cancers. Some clones are missing from TCRdb's copy, which holds only in-frame ones; the method was immunoSEQ multiplex PCR. The top ten hold 10% to 14% of the sample, which has over 55,000 clones, 80% to 90% seen once. This sample comprised CD4+ or CD8+ T cells sorted from blood, obtained in a trial of the OX40 agonist ivuxolimab. The origin of the receptors is an adult with an advanced solid tumor such as melanoma, head and neck, liver or kidney cancer.

The rearrangement links TRBV7-6 to TRBJ1-1; D uncertain. The CDR3 sequence is 14 residues long. Germline assignment: CDR1 SGHVS and CDR2 FNYEAQ. Trimming took off 7 bases at V and 3 bases at J, with 15 bases between the two ends. The CDR3 DNA sequence: TGTGCCAGCACCAACCCGCCCGGAGACACTGAAGCTTTCTTT. It yields the protein CASTNPPGDTEAFF.

On this clone itself: The sample has other DNA sequences that encode this CDR3 too. The chain's CDR3 is CASSSDRGQPQHF. The CDR3 DNA sequence: TGTGCCAGCAGCTCGGACAGGGGTCAGCCCCAGCATTTT. This chain joins TRBV7-2 and TRBJ1-5, with 9 nucleotides matching TRBD1. CDR3 size: 13 residues. V shed 4 bases, J shed 6 bases, and the junction held 1 base outside the gene matches. Germline V gives CDR1 SGHTA, CDR2 FQGNSA.

The V call is TRBV4-1, the J call TRBJ1-5; D ambiguous. Looked up from germline, CDR1 is MGHRA and CDR2 is YSYEKL. V lost 0 bases, J lost 0 bases, and 6 bases lay in between. This CDR3 is built from 15 residues. CDR3 region: CASSQEELSNQPQHF. The CDR3 nucleotides read TGCGCCAGCAGCCAAGAGGAGCTTAGCAATCAGCCCCAGCATTTT.

J is TRBJ2-1 and V is TRBV27; 14 positions match TRBD2. The CDR3 is made up of 18 amino acids. The germline V gene encodes CDR1 MNHEY and CDR2 SMNVEV (reference sequence). The ends lost 5 bases at V and 3 bases at J; junction bases unmatched: 9. The CDR3 DNA reads TGTGCCAGCAGTGCCGGACTAGCGGGGGGTACGTTCTACAATGAGCAGTTCTTC. This encodes CASSAGLAGGTFYNEQFF.

This clone was picked up one time. The rearrangement joins TRBV5-4 to TRBJ2-3; the D is unclear. The CDR3 has 14 amino acids. CDR1 SGHNT and CDR2 YYREEE come from the germline V gene (reference sequence). The V end was cut by 0 bases, the J end by 0 bases, with 5 bases between. This CDR3 reads CASSLARSTDTQYF. The CDR3 nucleotides read TGTGCCAGCAGCTTGGCCAGAAGCACAGATACGCAGTATTTT.

DNA for the CDR3: TGTGCCACCAGCAGACTCTTGGCTAGCGGGTACCAAGAGACCCAGTACTTC. Protein product: CATSRLLASGYQETQYF. The chain links TRBV15 to TRBJ2-5, with 8 bases lining up with TRBD2. V gave up 2 bases and J gave up 0 bases; unmatched junction bases: 8. The CDR3 is 17 residues long. Germline V gives CDR1 LNHNV, CDR2 YYDKDF (reference sequence).

The chain has TRBV18 and TRBJ1-4; 7 bases fit TRBD1. Per the germline V gene, CDR1 is KGHSH and CDR2 is LQKENI. The CDR3 length is 14 residues. Losses at the gene ends were 5 bases for V and 6 bases for J; bases not matched to a gene: 6. The CDR3: CASSRDSPYEKLFF. As DNA, the CDR3 is TGTGCCAGCTCAAGGGACAGCCCCTATGAAAAACTGTTTTTT.

The rearrangement joins TRBV5-1 to TRBJ2-1, with 8 bases identical to TRBD2. The germline V gene encodes CDR1 SGHRS and CDR2 YFSETQ. V shed 4 bases and J 5 bases; nucleotides not matched to a gene: 5. There are 14 residues in the CDR3. CDR3 sequence: CASSREGGHNEQFF. CDR3 DNA sequence: TGCGCCAGCAGCCGGGAGGGGGGACACAATGAGCAGTTCTTC.

CDR3 DNA sequence: TGTGCCAGCCGAGAATCCGGGACGGCTAACTATGGCTACACCTTC. Translating gives CASRESGTANYGYTF. This sequence joins TRBV28 and TRBJ1-2, with D possibly being TRBD1 (5 bases). This CDR3 region has 15 residues. Trimming took off 8 bases at V and 0 bases at J, with 16 bases between the two ends. Germline V gene lookup returns CDR1 MDHEN and CDR2 SYDVKM.

The chain links TRBV18 to TRBJ2-1; 9 positions agree with TRBD1. CDR3 length: 15 residues. V lost 6 bases and J lost 5; bases outside the gene matches: 8. Germline V gene data show CDR1 as KGHSH and CDR2 as LQKENI. CDR3 loop: CASSVGQGTNNEQFF. Here the CDR3 DNA reads TGTGCCAGCTCGGTCGGACAGGGGACGAACAATGAGCAGTTCTTC.

The genes are TRBV5-3 and TRBJ2-2, with no clear D. TRBV5-3 is recorded as an ORF, its role being uncertain. The CDR3 is 16 amino acids. Trimming cost V 2 bases and J 3 bases, with 14 bases left between them. CDR3 region: CARSFFAPVHTGELFF. CDR3 sequence (DNA): TGTGCCAGAAGCTTCTTCGCCCCGGTCCACACCGGGGAGCTGTTTTTT.

The J gene is TRBJ2-7, the V gene TRBV10-3; TRBD1 matches at 7 bases. J lost 11 bases, V lost 2 bases, and 12 bases had no gene match. CDR1 is ENHRY, CDR2 SYGVKD, per germline. The CDR3 is made up of 14 amino acids. The CDR3, as DNA: TGTGCCATCAGTGAGGTTATAGGGGGCAAGTTGGAGTACTTC. This sequence encodes CAISEVIGGKLEYF.

DNA of the CDR3: TGTGCCAGCAGCGCCCGGGGAGCGGCCAGCTCCTACGAGCAGTACTTC. This translates into CASSARGAASSYEQYF. The V call is TRBV7-8, the J call TRBJ2-7; the D gene is possibly TRBD2 (5 bases). The CDR3 has 16 residues. The V and J ends lost 5 bases and 0 bases respectively, with 17 bases between them. The germline V gene has CDR1 SGHVS and CDR2 FQNEAQ.

The chain employs TRBV11-1 and TRBJ2-5; the match to TRBD2 covers 9 bases. The germline V gene encodes CDR1 SGHAT and CDR2 FQDESV (reference sequence). J was trimmed by 2 bases and V by 2 bases; bases with no gene match: 9. This CDR3 comprises 17 residues. The CDR3 nucleotides read TGTGCCAGCAGCTTATCTGCTGCGGGGGGGGAACAAGAGACCCAGTACTTC. Translating gives CASSLSAAGGEQETQYF.

V is TRBV11-2 and J is TRBJ1-3; possibly TRBD1 for D (5 bases). From germline, CDR1 is SGHAT and CDR2 FQNNGV. The CDR3 totals 13 residues. With 3 bases removed from V and 4 bases from J, the gap between germline ends came to 7 bases. CDR3 sequence: CASSFGTGNTIYF. In nucleotides, the CDR3 is TGTGCCAGCAGCTTCGGGACGGGAAACACCATATATTTT.